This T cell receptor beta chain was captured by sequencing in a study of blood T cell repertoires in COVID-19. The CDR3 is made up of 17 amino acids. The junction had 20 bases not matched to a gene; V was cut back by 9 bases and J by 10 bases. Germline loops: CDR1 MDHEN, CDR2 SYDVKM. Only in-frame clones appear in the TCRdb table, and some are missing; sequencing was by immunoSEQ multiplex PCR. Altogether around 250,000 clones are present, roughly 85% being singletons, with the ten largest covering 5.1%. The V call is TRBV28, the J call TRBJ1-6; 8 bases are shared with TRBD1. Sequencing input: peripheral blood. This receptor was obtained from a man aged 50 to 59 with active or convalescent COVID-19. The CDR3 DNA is TGTGCCAGTCGGGGCCAGGGGGCGCAAGGAAGTTTATCACCCCTCCACTTT. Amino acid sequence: CASRGQGAQGSLSPLHF.